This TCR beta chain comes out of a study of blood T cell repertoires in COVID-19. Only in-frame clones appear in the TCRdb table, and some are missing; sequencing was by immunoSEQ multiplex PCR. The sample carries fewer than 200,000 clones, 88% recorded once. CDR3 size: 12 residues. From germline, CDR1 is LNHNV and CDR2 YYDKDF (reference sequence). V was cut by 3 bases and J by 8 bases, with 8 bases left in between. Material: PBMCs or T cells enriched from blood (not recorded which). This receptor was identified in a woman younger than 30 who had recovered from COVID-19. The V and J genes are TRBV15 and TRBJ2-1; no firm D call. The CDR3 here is CATSRISYEQFF. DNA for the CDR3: TGTGCCACCAGCAGGATTAGCTATGAGCAGTTCTTC.